The 25 T cell receptor beta chains below all came from one sample that was sequenced in a study of blood T cell repertoires in COVID-19. Sequencing was performed with immunoSEQ multiplex PCR; in TCRdb, only in-frame clones are kept and a portion is missing. In the table there are about 480,000 clones, approximately 92% of which are singletons. Sequenced input: peripheral blood. These receptors originate from a man between 18 and 35 years old with COVID-19, enrolled during active disease.

The chain links TRBV9 to TRBJ2-1; D possibly corresponds to TRBD1 (7 bases). V lost 3 bases to trimming and J lost 8 bases, with 21 bases between them. The CDR3 covers 16 residues. CDR1 SGDLS and CDR2 YYNGEE come from the germline V gene. As DNA, the CDR3 is TGTGCCAGCAGCGCCTCAGGGGGGAGAATTCTCGATGAGCAGTTCTTC. Protein product: CASSASGGRILDEQFF. The full variable domain, rest sourced from reference TRBV9 and TRBJ2-1, is DSGVTQTPKHLITATGQRVTLRCSPRSGDLSVYWYQQSLDQGLQFLIQYYNGEERAKGNILERFSAQQFPDLHSELNLSSLELGDSALYFCASSASGGRILDEQFFGPGTRLTVL.

V is TRBV6-5 and J is TRBJ1-2; the D gene is possibly TRBD1 (6 bases). The CDR3 is made up of 14 amino acids. V was cut by 3 bases and J by 2 bases, with 10 bases left in between. Germline assignment: CDR1 MNHEY and CDR2 SVGAGI. The CDR3 region is CASSYYRDNYGYTF. The CDR3 region has the DNA TGTGCCAGCAGTTATTACAGGGACAACTATGGCTACACCTTC.

The chain recombines TRBV28 with TRBJ1-1, with 7 bases matching TRBD1. The germline gives CDR1 MDHEN, CDR2 SYDVKM. The CDR3 consists of 13 residues. J gave up 3 bases and V 6 bases, and 4 bases lay outside the gene matches. The CDR3 DNA sequence: TGTGCCAGCAGCGGACAGGTTTACACTGAAGCTTTCTTT. It yields the protein CASSGQVYTEAFF.

The V and J genes are TRBV7-2 and TRBJ2-1; 8 bases fit TRBD2. The germline gives CDR1 SGHTA, CDR2 FQGNSA. There are 13 residues in the CDR3. Trimming took 2 bases from V and 10 from J; bases not matched to a gene: 4. The CDR3 region has the DNA TGTGCCAGCAGCTTATCCCGGACTAGCGAGCAGTTCTTC. Protein sequence: CASSLSRTSEQFF.

The chain has TRBV13 and TRBJ1-2; possible D gene TRBD1, 5 bases. Trimming left V 0 bases short and J 4 bases short, with 15 bases between. In germline, CDR1 is PRHDT, CDR2 FYEKMQ (reference sequence). The CDR3 runs 16 residues. For the CDR3, the DNA is TGTGCCAGCAGCTTAGGGCGGGGGATCTCCCCCTATGGCTACACCTTC. This encodes CASSLGRGISPYGYTF.

The chain links TRBV11-3 to TRBJ2-1; 8 bases agree with TRBD2. Unmatched junction bases numbered 6, after V lost 3 bases and J lost 8 bases. This CDR3 has 14 residues. Germline CDR1 is SGHNT and CDR2 is YENEEA. For the CDR3, the DNA is TGTGCCAGCAGCTTGGGATCTAGCGGGCATGAGCAGTTCTTC. The encoded protein is CASSLGSSGHEQFF.

This chain links TRBV4-1 with TRBJ2-3, with TRBD2 matching over 9 bases. The CDR3 contains 19 residues. J was trimmed by 5 bases and V by 0 bases; bases with no gene match: 15. CDR1 is MGHRA, CDR2 YSYEKL, per germline. CDR3 region: CASSQERIKSGRIQDTQYF. Written as DNA, the CDR3 is TGCGCCAGCAGCCAAGAACGCATCAAAAGCGGGAGGATCCAAGATACGCAGTATTTT.

This chain connects TRBV30 to TRBJ1-6; D is unclear. The germline V and J ends were trimmed by 2 bases and 4 bases, with 12 bases remaining between them. The CDR3 consists of 15 residues. Germline V gene sequence: CDR1 GTSNPN, CDR2 SVGIG (reference sequence). CDR3 protein: CAWSFHREYNSPLHF. In nucleotides, the CDR3 is TGTGCCTGGAGTTTTCACCGAGAATATAATTCACCCCTCCACTTT. The whole variable domain, filled in from reference TRBV30 and TRBJ1-6, reads SQTIHQWPATLVQPVGSPLSLECTVEGTSNPNLYWYRQAAGRGLQLLFYSVGIGQISSEVPQNLSASRPQDRQFILSSKKLLLSDSGFYLCAWSFHREYNSPLHFGNGTRLTVT.

The chain has TRBV2 and TRBJ2-7; TRBD2 might be the D (6 bases). CDR3 length equals 14 residues. The V end was cut by 4 bases, the J end by 4 bases, with 14 bases between. Per germline, CDR1 SNHLY and CDR2 FYNNEI. CDR3 in amino acids: CASSVGGGQYEQYF. CDR3 nucleotides: TGTGCCAGCAGTGTGGGGGGAGGCCAATACGAGCAGTACTTC.

This sequence joins TRBV15 and TRBJ2-3; D perhaps matches TRBD2 (5 bases). Germline CDR1 LNHNV, CDR2 YYDKDF (reference sequence). Trimming pared 3 bases from V and 2 bases from J, leaving 12 bases between. The CDR3 contains 15 residues. The CDR3, as DNA: TGTGCCACCAGCAGCCGCTTGGGAGCCACAGATACGCAGTATTTT. Encoded protein: CATSSRLGATDTQYF.

This chain links TRBV21-1 with TRBJ2-7; whether TRBD1, the table's D call, matches the DNA was not checked. TRBV21-1 is termed a pseudogene. The CDR3 loop spans 14 amino acids. CDR3 region: CASSKGQGANEQYF. The CDR3 DNA reads TGTGCCAGCAGCAAAGGACAGGGGGCGAACGAGCAGTACTTC.

The rearrangement joins TRBV3-1 (or the pseudogene TRBV3-2) to TRBJ2-5, with 11 nucleotides matching TRBD2. The CDR3 loop spans 18 amino acids. Germline CDR1 reads LGHDT; CDR2 reads YNNKEL (reference sequence). V lost 1 base and J lost 3; bases outside the gene matches: 10. This chain's CDR3 is CASSQVPKLAGVEETQYF. The CDR3 bases are TGTGCCAGCAGCCAAGTACCCAAACTAGCGGGGGTTGAAGAGACCCAGTACTTC.

Many counts were recorded for this clone. The chain has TRBV7-6 and TRBJ2-5; weak D call: TRBD1 (6 bases). The CDR3 totals 15 residues. Germline assignment: CDR1 SGHVS and CDR2 FNYEAQ. The V and J ends lost 2 bases and 3 bases respectively, with 13 bases between them. The CDR3 DNA sequence: TGTGCCAGCAGCTTACGGAGACAGGTTAAAGAGACCCAGTACTTC. Its protein is CASSLRRQVKETQYF.

The gene calls are TRBV6-5 and TRBJ1-1; 8 positions match TRBD1. With 6 bases clipped from V and 4 bases from J, the junction kept 10 bases outside the gene matches. This CDR3 is 15 amino acids long. In germline, CDR1 is MNHEY, CDR2 SVGAGI. The CDR3 DNA is TGTGCCAGCAGCAACCAGGGGGCGCTGGGCACTGAAGCTTTCTTT. It encodes CASSNQGALGTEAFF.

This sequence joins TRBV5-4 and TRBJ2-3; tentatively, D is TRBD2 (5 bases). V lost 10 bases, J lost 3 bases, and 27 bases lay in between. This CDR3 region has 17 residues. CDR1 and CDR2 from the germline V gene are SGHNT and YYREEE (reference sequence). The CDR3 bases are TGTGCCTTCCTCCTCGGGAACCTCCCCGGAGAGACAGATACGCAGTATTTT. It is translated as CAFLLGNLPGETDTQYF.

The genes are TRBV7-8 and TRBJ1-1; D is unclear. CDR1 is SGHVS and CDR2 is FQNEAQ in the germline V gene. The CDR3 length is 13 residues. Trimming took 0 bases from V and 5 from J, leaving 7 bases between them. DNA for the CDR3: TGTGCCAGCAGCTTAGCACAACTAACTGAAGCTTTCTTT. Protein sequence: CASSLAQLTEAFF.

The chain has TRBV18 and TRBJ2-1, with TRBD2 identical over 12 bases. The CDR3 contains 15 residues. The trim removed 5 bases at V and 4 bases at J, leaving 3 bases unmatched. CDR1 KGHSH and CDR2 LQKENI come from the germline V gene. CDR3 residues: CASSATSGGYNEQFF. The DNA for the CDR3 is TGTGCCAGCTCAGCTACTAGCGGGGGGTACAATGAGCAGTTCTTC. The full variable domain, its missing parts supplied by reference TRBV18 and TRBJ2-1, is NAGVMQNPRHLVRRRGQEARLRCSPMKGHSHVYWYRQLPEEGLKFMVYLQKENIIDESGMPKERFSAEFPKEGPSILRIQQVVRGDSAAYFCASSATSGGYNEQFFGPGTRLTVL.

The CDR3 DNA is TGTGCCAGCAGCCCATATCCGGGAGGGAAGGGGACAGATACGCAGTATTTT. Its translation: CASSPYPGGKGTDTQYF. The chain has TRBV5-8 and TRBJ2-3; TRBD2 aligns across 8 bases. This CDR3 comprises 17 residues. The trim removed 4 bases at V and 3 bases at J, leaving 13 bases unmatched. CDR1 and CDR2 (germline): SGHTS, YDEGEE. Looking up the rest from reference TRBV5-8 and TRBJ2-3 gives the full variable domain: EAGVTQSPTHLIKTRGQQATLRCSPISGHTSVYWYQQALGLGLQFLLWYDEGEERNRGNFPPRFSGRQFPNYSSELNVNALELEDSALYLCASSPYPGGKGTDTQYFGPGTRLTVL.

This chain uses TRBV10-2 with TRBJ2-2, with 9 bases fitting TRBD1. CDR1 and CDR2 (germline): WSHSY, SAAADI. The V segment lost 6 bases and the J segment 6 bases; nucleotides outside the gene matches: 5. This CDR3 is 14 amino acids long. For the CDR3, the DNA is TGCGCCAGCAGCCAGGACAGGGGTCCCGGGGAGCTGTTTTTT. It specifies CASSQDRGPGELFF.

As regards this clone: Other DNA sequences of this sample code for an identical CDR3. The genes are TRBV7-9 and TRBJ2-7; D gene unclear. The CDR3 spans 12 residues. The germline gives CDR1 SEHNR, CDR2 FQNEAQ (reference sequence). The V gene lost 1 base and the J gene lost 5 bases, with 6 bases spanning the gap. The CDR3 protein is CASSLVANEQYF. For the CDR3, the DNA is TGTGCCAGCAGCTTAGTGGCCAACGAGCAGTACTTC.

J is TRBJ2-7 and V is TRBV29-1, with no clear D. Between the trimmed V and J ends, which lost 7 bases and 1 base, there was a span of 14 bases. CDR1 and CDR2 (germline): SQVTM, ANQGSEA. The CDR3 totals 13 residues. The CDR3 is CSGRGSESYEQYF. The DNA of the CDR3 is TGCAGCGGTAGAGGTTCCGAATCCTACGAGCAGTACTTC.

In its sample, this clone was seen once. The chain links TRBV10-2 to TRBJ2-7; D is unclear. The germline gives CDR1 WSHSY, CDR2 SAAADI. The CDR3 is 14 amino acids. The V end was cut by 0 bases, the J end by 4 bases, with 10 bases between. The CDR3 loop is CASSESVSSYEQYF. CDR3 coding DNA: TGCGCCAGCAGTGAGTCTGTTAGCTCTTACGAGCAGTACTTC.

V usage is TRBV7-9 and J usage is TRBJ2-7, with D possibly matching TRBD1 (6 bases). The V gene lost 2 bases and the J gene lost 2 bases, with 13 bases spanning the gap. Looked up from germline, CDR1 is SEHNR and CDR2 is FQNEAQ (reference sequence). CDR3 size: 15 residues. The CDR3 DNA sequence: TGTGCCAGCAGCTTACTCGGGACAAGGACCTACGAGCAGTACTTC. It yields the protein CASSLLGTRTYEQYF.

This chain uses TRBV2 with TRBJ2-7; no reliable D call. The CDR3 runs to 13 residues. V lost 8 bases, J lost 3 bases, and 14 bases lay in between. Germline loops: CDR1 SNHLY, CDR2 FYNNEI. CDR3 nucleotides: TGTGCCAGCCGAGAGACCAACAGCTACGAGCAGTACTTC. It encodes CASRETNSYEQYF. Looking up the rest from reference TRBV2 and TRBJ2-7 gives the full variable domain: EPEVTQTPSHQVTQMGQEVILRCVPISNHLYFYWYRQILGQKVEFLVSFYNNEISEKSEIFDDQFSVERPDGSNFTLKIRSTKLEDSAMYFCASRETNSYEQYFGPGTRLTVT.

J is TRBJ2-5 and V is TRBV5-1; D might be TRBD1 (6 bases). From germline, CDR1 is SGHRS and CDR2 YFSETQ. Deletions cut 4 bases from V and 1 base from J, with 14 bases between. The CDR3 runs to 15 residues. The CDR3 DNA is TGCGCCAGCAGCCCCGCTCCGACAGGCCAAGAGACCCAGTACTTC. The encoded protein is CASSPAPTGQETQYF.